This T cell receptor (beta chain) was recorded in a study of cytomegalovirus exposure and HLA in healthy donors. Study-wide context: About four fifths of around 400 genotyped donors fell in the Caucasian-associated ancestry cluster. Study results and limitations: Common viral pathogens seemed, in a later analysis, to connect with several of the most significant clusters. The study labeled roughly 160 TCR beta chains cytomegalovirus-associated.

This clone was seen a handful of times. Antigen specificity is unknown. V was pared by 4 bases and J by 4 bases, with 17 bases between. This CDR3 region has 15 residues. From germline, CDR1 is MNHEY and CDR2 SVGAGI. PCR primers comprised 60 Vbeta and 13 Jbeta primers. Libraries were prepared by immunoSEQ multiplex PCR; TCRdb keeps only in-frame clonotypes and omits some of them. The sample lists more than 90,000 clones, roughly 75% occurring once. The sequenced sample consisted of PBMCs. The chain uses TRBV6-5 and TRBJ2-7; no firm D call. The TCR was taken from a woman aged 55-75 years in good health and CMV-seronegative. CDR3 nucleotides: TGTGCCAGCAGTTCAACTTCAGGATCCTCGTACGAGCAGTACTTC. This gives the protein CASSSTSGSSYEQYF.